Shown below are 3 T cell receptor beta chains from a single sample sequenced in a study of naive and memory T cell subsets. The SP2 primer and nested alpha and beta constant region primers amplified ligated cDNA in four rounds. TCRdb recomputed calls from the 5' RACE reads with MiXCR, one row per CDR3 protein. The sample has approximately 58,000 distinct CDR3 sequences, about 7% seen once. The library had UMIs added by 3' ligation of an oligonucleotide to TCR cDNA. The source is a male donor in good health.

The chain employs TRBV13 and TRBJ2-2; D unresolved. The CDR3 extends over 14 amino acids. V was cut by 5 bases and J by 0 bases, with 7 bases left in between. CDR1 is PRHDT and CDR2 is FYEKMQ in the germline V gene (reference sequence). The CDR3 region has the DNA TGTGCCAGCAGCCCCCAGACGAACACCGGGGAGCTGTTTTTT. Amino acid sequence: CASSPQTNTGELFF.

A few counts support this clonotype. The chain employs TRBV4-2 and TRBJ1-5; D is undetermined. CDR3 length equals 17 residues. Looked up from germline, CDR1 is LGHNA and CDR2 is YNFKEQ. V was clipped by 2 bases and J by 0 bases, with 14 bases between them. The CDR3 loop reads CASSQLEDANSNQPQHF. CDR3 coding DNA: TGTGCCAGCAGCCAACTAGAGGACGCCAATAGCAATCAGCCCCAGCATTTT.

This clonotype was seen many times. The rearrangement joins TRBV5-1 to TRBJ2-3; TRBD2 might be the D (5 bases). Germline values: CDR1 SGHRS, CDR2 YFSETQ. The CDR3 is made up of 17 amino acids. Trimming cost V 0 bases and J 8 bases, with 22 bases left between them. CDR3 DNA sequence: TGCGCCAGCAGCTTGGAGCTGTCTAGAGGGAAGAAGAGTACGCAGTATTTT. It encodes CASSLELSRGKKSTQYF.